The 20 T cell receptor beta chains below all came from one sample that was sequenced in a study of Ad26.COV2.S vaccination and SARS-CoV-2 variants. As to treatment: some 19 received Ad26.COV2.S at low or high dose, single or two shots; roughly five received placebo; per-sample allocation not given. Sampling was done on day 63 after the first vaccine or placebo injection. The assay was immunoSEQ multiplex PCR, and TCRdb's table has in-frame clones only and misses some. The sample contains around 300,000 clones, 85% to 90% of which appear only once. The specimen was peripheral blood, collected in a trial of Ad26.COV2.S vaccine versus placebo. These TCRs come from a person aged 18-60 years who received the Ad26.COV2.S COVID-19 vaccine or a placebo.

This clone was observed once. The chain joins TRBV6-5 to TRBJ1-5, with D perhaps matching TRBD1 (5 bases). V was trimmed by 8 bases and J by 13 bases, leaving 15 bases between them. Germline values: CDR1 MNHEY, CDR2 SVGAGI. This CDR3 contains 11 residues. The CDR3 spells CASGLTGEQHF. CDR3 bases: TGTGCCAGCGGGTTAACAGGTGAACAGCATTTT.

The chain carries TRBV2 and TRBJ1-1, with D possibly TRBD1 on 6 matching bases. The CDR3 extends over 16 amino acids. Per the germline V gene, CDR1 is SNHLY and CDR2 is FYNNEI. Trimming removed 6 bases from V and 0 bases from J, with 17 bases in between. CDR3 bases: TGTGCCAGCAGGGCGACAGGTATTGTGATGAACACTGAAGCTTTCTTT. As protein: CASRATGIVMNTEAFF.

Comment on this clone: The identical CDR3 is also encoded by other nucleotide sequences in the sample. The CDR3 DNA sequence: TGTGCCAGCAGCTTCAGGGACGGGTCGAACACCGGGGAGCTGTTTTTT. Protein product: CASSFRDGSNTGELFF. V is TRBV11-3 and J is TRBJ2-2; D may be TRBD1 or TRBD2 (5 bases each). This CDR3 spans 16 amino acids. Per the germline V gene, CDR1 is SGHNT and CDR2 is YENEEA. The germline V and J ends were trimmed by 3 bases and 0 bases, with 11 bases remaining between them. Full variable domain (outside the CDR3, taken from reference TRBV11-3 and TRBJ2-2): EAGVVQSPRYKIIEKKQPVAFWCNPISGHNTLYWYLQNLGQGPELLIRYENEEAVDDSQLPKDRFSAERLKGVDSTLKIQPAELGDSAVYLCASSFRDGSNTGELFFGEGSRLTVL.

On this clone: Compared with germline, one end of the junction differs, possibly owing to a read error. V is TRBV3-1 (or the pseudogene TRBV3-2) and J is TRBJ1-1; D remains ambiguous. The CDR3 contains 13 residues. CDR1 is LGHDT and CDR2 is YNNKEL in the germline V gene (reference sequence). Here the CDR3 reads CASTQTTNTEAFF. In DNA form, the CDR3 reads TGTGCCAGCACCCAAACAACCAACACTGAAGCTTTCTTT.

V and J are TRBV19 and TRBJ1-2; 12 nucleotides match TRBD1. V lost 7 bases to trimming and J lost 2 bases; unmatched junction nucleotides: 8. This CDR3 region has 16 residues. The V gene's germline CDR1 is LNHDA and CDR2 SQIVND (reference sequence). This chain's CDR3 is CASTTGTGGSNYGYTF. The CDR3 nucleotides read TGTGCCAGTACGACCGGGACAGGGGGCTCGAACTATGGCTACACCTTC.

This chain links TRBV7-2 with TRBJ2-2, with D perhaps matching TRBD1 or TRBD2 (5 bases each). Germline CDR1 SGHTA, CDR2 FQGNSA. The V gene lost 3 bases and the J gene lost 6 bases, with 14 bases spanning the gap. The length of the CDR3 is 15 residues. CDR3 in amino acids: CASSFQGVIAGELFF. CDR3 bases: TGTGCCAGCAGCTTCCAGGGAGTAATCGCCGGGGAGCTGTTTTTT.

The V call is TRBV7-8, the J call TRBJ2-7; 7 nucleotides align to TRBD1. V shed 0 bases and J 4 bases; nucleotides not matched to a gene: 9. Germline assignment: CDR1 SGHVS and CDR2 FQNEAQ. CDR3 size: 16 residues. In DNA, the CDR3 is TGTGCCAGCAGCTTAGCCGGGACAGCGTGGGCGTACGAGCAGTACGTC. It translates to CASSLAGTAWAYEQYV.

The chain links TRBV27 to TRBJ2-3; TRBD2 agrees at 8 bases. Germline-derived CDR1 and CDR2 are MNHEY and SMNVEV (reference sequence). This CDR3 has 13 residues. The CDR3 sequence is CAASLTSDRTQYF. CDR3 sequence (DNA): TGTGCAGCCTCTCTGACTAGCGATCGTACGCAGTATTTT.

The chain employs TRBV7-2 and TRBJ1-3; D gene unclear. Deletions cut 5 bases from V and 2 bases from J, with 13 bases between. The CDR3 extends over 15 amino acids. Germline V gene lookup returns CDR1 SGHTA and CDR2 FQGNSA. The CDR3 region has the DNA TGTGCCAGCAGCCATCGCCGTCAGGCTGGAAACACCATATATTTT. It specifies CASSHRRQAGNTIYF.

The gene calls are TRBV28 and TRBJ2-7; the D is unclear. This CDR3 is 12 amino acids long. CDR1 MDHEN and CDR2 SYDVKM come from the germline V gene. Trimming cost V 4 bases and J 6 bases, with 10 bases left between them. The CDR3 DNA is TGTGCCAGCAGTTCCTTGGTCCCCGAGCAGTACTTC. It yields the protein CASSSLVPEQYF.

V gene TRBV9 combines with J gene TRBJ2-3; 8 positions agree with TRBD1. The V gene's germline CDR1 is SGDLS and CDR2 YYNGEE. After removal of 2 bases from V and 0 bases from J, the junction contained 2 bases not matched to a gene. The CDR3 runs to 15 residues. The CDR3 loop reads CASSVTGESTDTQYF. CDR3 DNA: TGTGCCAGCAGCGTGACAGGGGAGAGCACAGATACGCAGTATTTT. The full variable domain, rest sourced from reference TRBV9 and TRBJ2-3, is DSGVTQTPKHLITATGQRVTLRCSPRSGDLSVYWYQQSLDQGLQFLIQYYNGEERAKGNILERFSAQQFPDLHSELNLSSLELGDSALYFCASSVTGESTDTQYFGPGTRLTVL.

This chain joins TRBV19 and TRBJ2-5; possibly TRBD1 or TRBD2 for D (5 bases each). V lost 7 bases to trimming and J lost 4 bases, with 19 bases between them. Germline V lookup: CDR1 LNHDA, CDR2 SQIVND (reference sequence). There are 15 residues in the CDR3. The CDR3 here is CASIHRDLRGETQYF. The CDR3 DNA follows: TGTGCCAGTATCCACCGGGACCTCCGTGGAGAGACCCAGTACTTC.

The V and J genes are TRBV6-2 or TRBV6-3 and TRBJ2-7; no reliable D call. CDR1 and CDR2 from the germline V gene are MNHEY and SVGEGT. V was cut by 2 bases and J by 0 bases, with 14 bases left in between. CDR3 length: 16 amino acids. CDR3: CASSYDMERSSYEQYF. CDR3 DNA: TGTGCCAGCAGTTACGATATGGAGCGAAGCTCCTACGAGCAGTACTTC.

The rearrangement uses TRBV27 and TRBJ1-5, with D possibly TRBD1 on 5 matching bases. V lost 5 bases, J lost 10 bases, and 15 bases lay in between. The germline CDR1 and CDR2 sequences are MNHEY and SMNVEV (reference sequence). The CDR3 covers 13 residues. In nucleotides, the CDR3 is TGTGCCAGCAGTATCACTCCAGGGAGCCCCCAGCATTTT. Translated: CASSITPGSPQHF.

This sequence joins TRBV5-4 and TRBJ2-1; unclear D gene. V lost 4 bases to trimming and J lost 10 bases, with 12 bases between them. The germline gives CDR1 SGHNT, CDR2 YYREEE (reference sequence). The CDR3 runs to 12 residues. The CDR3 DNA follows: TGTGCCAGCAGCGGGGTAGGTGAAGAGCAGTTCTTC. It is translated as CASSGVGEEQFF.

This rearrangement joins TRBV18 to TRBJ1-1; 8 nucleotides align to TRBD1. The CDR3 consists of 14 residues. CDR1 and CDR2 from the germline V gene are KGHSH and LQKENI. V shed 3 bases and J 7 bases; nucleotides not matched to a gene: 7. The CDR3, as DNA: TGTGCCAGCTCACCCCTCGGACAGGGAGTTGAAGCTTTCTTT. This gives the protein CASSPLGQGVEAFF.

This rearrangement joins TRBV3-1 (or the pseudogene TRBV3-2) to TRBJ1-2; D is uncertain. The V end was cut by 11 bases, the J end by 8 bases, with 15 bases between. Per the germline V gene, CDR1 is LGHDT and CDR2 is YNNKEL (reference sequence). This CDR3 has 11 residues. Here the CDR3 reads CAARERGGYTF. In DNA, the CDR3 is TGTGCCGCACGCGAGAGAGGCGGCTACACCTTC.

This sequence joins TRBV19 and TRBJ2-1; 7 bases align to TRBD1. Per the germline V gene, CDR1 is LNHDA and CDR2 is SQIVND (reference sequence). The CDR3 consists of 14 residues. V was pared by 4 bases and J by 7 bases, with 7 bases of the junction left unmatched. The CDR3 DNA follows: TGTGCCAGTAGTACCGACAGGGTATGGAATGAGCAGTTCTTC. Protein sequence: CASSTDRVWNEQFF. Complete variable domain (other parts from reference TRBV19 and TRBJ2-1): DGGITQSPKYLFRKEGQNVTLSCEQNLNHDAMYWYRQDPGQGLRLIYYSQIVNDFQKGDIAEGYSVSREKKESFPLTVTSAQKNPTAFYLCASSTDRVWNEQFFGPGTRLTVL.

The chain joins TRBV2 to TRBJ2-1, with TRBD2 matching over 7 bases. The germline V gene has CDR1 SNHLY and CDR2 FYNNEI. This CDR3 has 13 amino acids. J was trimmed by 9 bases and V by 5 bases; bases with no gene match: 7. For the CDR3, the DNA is TGTGCCAGCAGTACCCTTGGGGGGGGTGAGCAGTTCTTC. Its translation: CASSTLGGGEQFF.

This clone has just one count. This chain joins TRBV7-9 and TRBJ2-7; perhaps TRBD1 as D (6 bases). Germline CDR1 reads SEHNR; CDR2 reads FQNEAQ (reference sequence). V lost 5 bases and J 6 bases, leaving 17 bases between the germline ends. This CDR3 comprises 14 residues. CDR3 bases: TGTGCCAGCAGCCCTACCAGTGGGACACCCGAGCAGTACTTC. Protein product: CASSPTSGTPEQYF. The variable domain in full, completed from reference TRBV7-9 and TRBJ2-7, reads DTGVSQNPRHKITKRGQNVTFRCDPISEHNRLYWYRQTLGQGPEFLTYFQNEAQLEKSRLLSDRFSAERPKGSFSTLEIQRTEQGDSAMYLCASSPTSGTPEQYFGPGTRLTVT.